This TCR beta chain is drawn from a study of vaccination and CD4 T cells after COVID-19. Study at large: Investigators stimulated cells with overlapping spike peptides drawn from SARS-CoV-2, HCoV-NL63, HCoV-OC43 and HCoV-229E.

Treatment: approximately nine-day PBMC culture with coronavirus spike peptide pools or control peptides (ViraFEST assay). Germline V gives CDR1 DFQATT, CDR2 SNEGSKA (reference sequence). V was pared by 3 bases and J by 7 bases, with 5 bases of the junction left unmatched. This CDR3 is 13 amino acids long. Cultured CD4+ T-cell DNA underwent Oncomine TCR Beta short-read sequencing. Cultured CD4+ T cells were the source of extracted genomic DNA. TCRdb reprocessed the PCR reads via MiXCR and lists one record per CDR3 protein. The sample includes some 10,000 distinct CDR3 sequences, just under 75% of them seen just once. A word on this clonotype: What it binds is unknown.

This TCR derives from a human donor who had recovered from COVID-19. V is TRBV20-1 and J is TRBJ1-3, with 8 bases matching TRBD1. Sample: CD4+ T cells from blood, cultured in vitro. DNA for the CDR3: TGCAGTGCTAGGGGGCAGGGGGCCAACACCATATATTTT. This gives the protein CSARGQGANTIYF.